This T cell receptor (beta chain) was recovered during a study of blood T cell repertoires in COVID-19. Here immunoSEQ multiplex PCR was the method, and the copy in TCRdb shows in-frame clones only, minus some. The sample consists of 200,000 or so clones, 80% of them appearing once. The source is a woman in her 70s with acute or convalescent COVID-19. Sample: peripheral blood.

The CDR3, as DNA: TGTGCCAGCAGCCCCCGGGGACAGGGTGTCAATGAGCAGTTCTTC. Translation gives CASSPRGQGVNEQFF. This chain joins TRBV7-9 and TRBJ2-1; the match to TRBD1 covers 9 bases. The V gene's germline CDR1 is SEHNR and CDR2 FQNEAQ (reference sequence). The CDR3 consists of 15 residues. The trim removed 5 bases at V and 6 bases at J, leaving 8 bases unmatched.